The 8 T cell receptor beta chains below come from one sample, sequenced in a study of blood T cell repertoires in COVID-19. Clones were read by immunoSEQ multiplex PCR, and TCRdb kept only the in-frame ones, dropping some. The sample carries nearly 80,000 clones, around 84% recorded once. Sequenced sample: peripheral blood. These receptors were obtained from a man aged 50-60 years with acute or convalescent COVID-19.

The chain combines TRBV7-9 with TRBJ2-3, with 10 bases that match TRBD2. CDR1 SEHNR and CDR2 FQNEAQ come from the germline V gene (reference sequence). Trimming cost V 5 bases and J 2 bases; bases outside gene matches: 7. The CDR3 is made up of 16 amino acids. CDR3 sequence: CASSPPSGGFTDTQYF. CDR3 nucleotides: TGTGCCAGCAGCCCTCCTAGCGGGGGTTTCACAGATACGCAGTATTTT.

V and J are TRBV7-7 and TRBJ2-6, with a tentative D call TRBD1 (6 bases). The germline V gene has CDR1 SSHAT and CDR2 FNYEAQ (reference sequence). V was pared by 4 bases and J by 6 bases, with 7 bases between. The CDR3 runs 13 residues. This CDR3 is CASSSGQANVLTF. The CDR3 nucleotides read TGTGCCAGCAGCTCGGGACAGGCCAACGTCCTGACTTTC.

This chain joins TRBV18 and TRBJ1-1; no definite D call. This CDR3 comprises 13 residues. Deletions cut 0 bases from V and 2 bases from J, with 4 bases between. Looked up from germline, CDR1 is KGHSH and CDR2 is LQKENI. The CDR3 coding sequence is TGTGCCAGCTCACCACCGGCAAACACTGAAGCTTTCTTT. Translating gives CASSPPANTEAFF.

This clone is a singleton in its sample. The chain combines TRBV6-6 with TRBJ2-7; TRBD2 matches 8 bases. The germline V gene has CDR1 MNHNY and CDR2 SVGAGI (reference sequence). V was clipped by 2 bases and J by 5 bases; unmatched bases: 5. This CDR3 spans 14 amino acids. CDR3 sequence reads: CASSYGIAGNEQYF. The CDR3 nucleotides are TGTGCCAGCAGTTACGGGATAGCGGGAAACGAGCAGTACTTC.

This rearrangement joins TRBV20-1 to TRBJ2-5, with 8 positions matching TRBD2. CDR1 DFQATT and CDR2 SNEGSKA come from the germline V gene (reference sequence). This CDR3 has 11 amino acids. The V segment lost 3 bases and the J segment 7 bases; nucleotides outside the gene matches: 1. CDR3 sequence reads: CSASGGGTQYF. For the CDR3, the DNA is TGCAGTGCTAGCGGGGGGGGGACCCAGTACTTC.

The chain combines TRBV4-3 with TRBJ1-6; tentatively, D is TRBD1 (6 bases). Germline CDR1 and CDR2: LGHNA and YSLEER. This CDR3 spans 15 amino acids. V was shortened by 0 bases and J by 8 bases, with 11 bases between the two germline ends. This CDR3 is CASSQDSQGYSPLHF. The CDR3 nucleotides read TGCGCCAGCAGCCAAGATAGCCAGGGGTATTCACCCCTCCACTTT.

The rearrangement uses TRBV6-5 and TRBJ2-3; 10 bases are a match to TRBD2. The CDR3 sequence is 15 residues long. After removal of 6 bases from V and 5 bases from J, the junction contained 8 bases not matched to a gene. Germline assignment: CDR1 MNHEY and CDR2 SVGAGI. CDR3 amino acids: CASSFLAGVVDTQYF. The CDR3 DNA follows: TGTGCCAGCAGCTTCCTAGCGGGAGTGGTAGATACGCAGTATTTT.

The chain employs TRBV7-2 and TRBJ1-1; 7 bases line up with TRBD1. V lost 5 bases and J lost 4; bases outside the gene matches: 10. Germline CDR1 is SGHTA and CDR2 is FQGNSA. The CDR3 runs 15 residues. CDR3 bases: TGTGCCAGCAGCCCAAGACCAGGGGGTGGCACTGAAGCTTTCTTT. This translates into CASSPRPGGGTEAFF.